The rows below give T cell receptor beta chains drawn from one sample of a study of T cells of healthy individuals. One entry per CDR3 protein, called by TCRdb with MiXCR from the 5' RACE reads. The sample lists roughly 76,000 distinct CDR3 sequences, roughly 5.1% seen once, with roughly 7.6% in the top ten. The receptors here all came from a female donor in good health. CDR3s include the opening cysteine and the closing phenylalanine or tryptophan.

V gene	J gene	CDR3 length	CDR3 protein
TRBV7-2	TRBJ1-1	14	CASSRDRGGTEAFF
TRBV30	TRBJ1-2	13	CAWSIGGNYGYTF
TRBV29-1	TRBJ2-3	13	CSAGPLSPNTQYF
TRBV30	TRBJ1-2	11	CAWSGYDGYTF
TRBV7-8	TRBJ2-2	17	CASSLVLAGGNTGELFF
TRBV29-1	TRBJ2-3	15	CSVGRGQSLTDTQYF
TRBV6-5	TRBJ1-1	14	CASIFEEGSGKAFF
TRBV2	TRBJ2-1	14	CASSEGSGRGEQFF
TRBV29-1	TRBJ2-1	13	CTLRDSSGPEQFF
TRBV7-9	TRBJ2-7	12	CASSPLGDEQYF
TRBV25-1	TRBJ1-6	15	CASSDIEGVNSPLHF
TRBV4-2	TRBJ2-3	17	CASSQGRTGGPADTQYF
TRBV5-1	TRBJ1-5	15	CASSPTGESNQPQHF
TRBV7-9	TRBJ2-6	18	CASSLVGQVVSGANVLTF
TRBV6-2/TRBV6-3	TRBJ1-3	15	CASSYGTLSGNTIYF
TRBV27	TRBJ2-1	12	CASSFGDNEQFF
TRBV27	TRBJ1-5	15	CASSRSSIGNQPQHF
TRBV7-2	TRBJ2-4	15	CASRPDRGAKNIQYF
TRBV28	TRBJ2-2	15	CASRLWDRATGELFF
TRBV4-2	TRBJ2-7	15	CASSQDLGRGYEQYF
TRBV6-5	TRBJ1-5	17	CASSKDRLFSSTQPQHF
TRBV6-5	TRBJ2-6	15	CASSSVGSGANVLTF
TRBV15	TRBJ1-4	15	CATSRDGGRGEKLFF
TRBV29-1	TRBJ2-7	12	CSSRGGVGEQYF
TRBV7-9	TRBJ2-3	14	CASQISGPQDTQYF